The 8 T cell receptor beta chains presented below share a single source sample, sequenced in a study of beta chain features in type 1 diabetes. The investigators reverse transcribed all of the isolated RNA, so they sequenced expressed TCRB transcripts. Generated by immunoSEQ multiplex PCR, the TCRdb table keeps only in-frame clones and is missing some. Among about 350,000 clones, around 20% were seen once, and the ten largest hold 0.035% to 0.05%. Sequencing was done on a sample of naive CD4+ T cells from blood. All receptors derive from a woman aged 18-29 years in good health.

This chain joins TRBV5-1 and TRBJ1-1; D uncertain. The ends were cut back, 5 bases at V and 4 bases at J, with 12 bases in the middle. Per germline, CDR1 SGHRS and CDR2 YFSETQ. The CDR3 is made up of 13 amino acids. This CDR3 reads CASRNGESTEAFF. The CDR3 DNA follows: TGCGCCAGCAGAAACGGTGAGAGCACTGAAGCTTTCTTT.

This clone showed up just a few times. V usage is TRBV20-1 and J usage is TRBJ1-2, with D maybe TRBD1 (5 bases). CDR1 is DFQATT and CDR2 is SNEGSKA in the germline V gene (reference sequence). The CDR3 spans 10 residues. V lost 6 bases to trimming and J lost 14 bases, with 16 bases between them. DNA for the CDR3: TGCAGTGCCCGGGACTACTTCGAGACCTTC. Amino acids: CSARDYFETF.

This chain links TRBV9 with TRBJ2-1; 12 bases map to TRBD2. V shed 1 base, J shed 9 bases, and the junction held 5 bases outside the gene matches. This CDR3 is built from 15 residues. Germline V CDR1 and CDR2: SGDLS, YYNGEE. CDR3 bases: TGTGCCAGCAGCGTACTCACTAGCGGGGGGTCTGAGCAGTTCTTC. This encodes CASSVLTSGGSEQFF.

A few counts support this clone. The gene calls are TRBV6-6 and TRBJ2-7, with 7 positions matching TRBD1. CDR1 is MNHNY and CDR2 is SVGAGI in the germline V gene (reference sequence). Trimming took 6 bases from V and 3 from J; bases not matched to a gene: 8. CDR3 length: 14 residues. CDR3 sequence: CASSPTGNRYEQYF. CDR3 sequence (DNA): TGTGCCAGCAGCCCGACAGGGAATCGCTACGAGCAGTACTTC.

J is TRBJ2-3 and V is TRBV2, with TRBD2 as a possible D gene (6 bases). The CDR3 is 13 amino acids. Germline V gene lookup returns CDR1 SNHLY and CDR2 FYNNEI. Between the trimmed V and J ends, which lost 7 bases and 2 bases, there was a span of 10 bases. The DNA of the CDR3 is TGTGCCAGCATGGCGGGATTCACAGATACGCAGTATTTT. Translating it yields CASMAGFTDTQYF.

A few counts support this clone. The gene calls are TRBV6-1 and TRBJ1-2, with TRBD1 matching over 7 bases. Germline loops: CDR1 MNHNS, CDR2 SASEGT. The CDR3 is 14 amino acids. Trimming took 6 bases from V and 4 from J; bases not matched to a gene: 8. The CDR3 is CASRSDRDGYGYTF. The CDR3 DNA follows: TGTGCCAGCAGATCTGACAGGGACGGCTATGGCTACACCTTC.

This chain links TRBV5-1 with TRBJ2-7; D might be TRBD1 (6 bases). Germline V gene sequence: CDR1 SGHRS, CDR2 YFSETQ. This CDR3 contains 16 residues. Trimming cost V 3 bases and J 1 base, with 17 bases left between them. The CDR3 is CASSSSSSTGSYEQYF. The CDR3 coding sequence is TGCGCCAGCAGCTCTTCCTCCTCGACAGGATCCTACGAGCAGTACTTC. The full variable domain, with the rest looked up from reference TRBV5-1 and TRBJ2-7, is KAGVTQTPRYLIKTRGQQVTLSCSPISGHRSVSWYQQTPGQGLQFLFEYFSETQRNKGNFPGRFSGRQFSNSRSEMNVSTLELGDSALYLCASSSSSSTGSYEQYFGPGTRLTVT.

The V call is TRBV19, the J call TRBJ2-5, with TRBD1 matching 7 bases. Germline CDR1 is LNHDA and CDR2 is SQIVND (reference sequence). The V gene end was trimmed by 8 bases and the J gene end by 3 bases; junction bases not matched to a gene: 6. This CDR3 comprises 13 residues. The CDR3 sequence is CASSRQGEETQYF. The DNA for the CDR3 is TGTGCCAGTTCCAGACAGGGAGAAGAGACCCAGTACTTC.